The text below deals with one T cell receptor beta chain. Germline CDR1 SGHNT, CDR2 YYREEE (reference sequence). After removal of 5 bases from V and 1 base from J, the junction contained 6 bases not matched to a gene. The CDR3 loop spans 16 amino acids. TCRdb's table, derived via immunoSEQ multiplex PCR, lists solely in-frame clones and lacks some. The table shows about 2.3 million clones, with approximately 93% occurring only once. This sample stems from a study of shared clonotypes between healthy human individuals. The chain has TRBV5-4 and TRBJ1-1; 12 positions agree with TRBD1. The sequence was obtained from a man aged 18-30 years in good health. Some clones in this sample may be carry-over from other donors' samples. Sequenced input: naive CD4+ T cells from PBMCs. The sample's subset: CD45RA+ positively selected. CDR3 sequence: CASRRDRGHSNTEAFF. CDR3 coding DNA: TGTGCCAGCAGGCGGGACAGGGGGCATTCGAACACTGAAGCTTTCTTT.